This T cell receptor (beta chain) was captured in a study of graft-versus-host responses after intestinal transplantation. Study context: Grafts were multivisceral, liver-intestinal, or isolated intestinal. Points from the study as a whole: Among circulating GvH clones, peak levels were associated with early post-transplant declines in HvG clones.

Germline V gene data show CDR1 as MRHNA and CDR2 as SNTAGT. The CDR3 loop spans 14 amino acids. The V end lost 6 bases, the J end lost 4 bases, and 15 bases lay between the germline ends. On this clone: No antigen is known for it.

Using immunoSEQ multiplex PCR, the repertoire was profiled, and TCRdb retains in-frame clones only, with some absent. The data show around 100,000 clones, with roughly 87% seen just once and about 0.95% held by the top ten. The chain uses TRBV6-4 and TRBJ2-5; D possibly uses TRBD1 or TRBD2 (5 bases each). The sample here was unstimulated CD4+ T cells sorted from spleen or lymph node cells, taken before transplant. The TCR was taken from a human donor who was the organ donor for an intestinal transplant. CDR3 residues: CASRGTKGRETQYF. The CDR3 region has the DNA TGTGCCAGCAGGGGGACCAAAGGACGAGAGACCCAGTACTTC.